This TCR beta chain was sequenced for a study of blood T cells in healthy people across ages. General study findings and limits: Estimates of total diversity, which came from one million sequenced T cells, were considered to be underestimates. More naive CD4+ cells and higher diversity marked long-lived donors relative to aged donors.

Concerning this clonotype: Its antigen remains unidentified.

Sample donors were healthy Caucasian individuals that came from Russia, aged 6 to 90. Isolation of PBMCs gave at least 7 million cells per sample. Deletions cut 6 bases from V and 0 bases from J, with 15 bases between. The length of the CDR3 is 15 residues. Germline loops: CDR1 MGHRA, CDR2 YSYEKL. The use of a sample-barcoded 5' primer and a J-beta primer mix characterized a second PCR of roughly 7 to 12 cycles. TCRdb analysed the 5' RACE reads with MiXCR anew, one entry per CDR3 protein. This table has fewer than 2,000,000 distinct CDR3 sequences, about two fifths appearing once. The chain couples TRBV4-1 to TRBJ2-7; D remains ambiguous. Sequences were obtained from blood. The receptor's source is a human donor in good health. The CDR3 sequence is CASRHLAFPSYEQYF. The CDR3, as DNA: TGCGCCAGCAGGCACCTGGCCTTCCCCTCCTACGAGCAGTACTTC.